This entry lists 24 T cell receptor beta chains sequenced from one sample in a study of blood T cell repertoires in COVID-19. Method: immunoSEQ multiplex PCR; TCRdb's copy keeps in-frame clones and lacks some. The sample has 200,000 to 250,000 clones; under 90% are singletons. The source material was peripheral blood. All receptors derive from an elderly woman with acute or convalescent COVID-19.

The rearrangement uses TRBV5-1 and TRBJ1-4, with TRBD1 as a possible D gene (5 bases). There are 12 residues in the CDR3. The V and J ends lost 7 bases and 7 bases respectively, with 11 bases between them. Germline assignment: CDR1 SGHRS and CDR2 YFSETQ. The CDR3: CASGDSFEKLFF. The CDR3 DNA reads TGCGCCAGCGGGGACTCTTTTGAAAAACTGTTTTTT.

The chain couples TRBV5-4 to TRBJ2-7; TRBD1 might be the D (5 bases). The V gene's germline CDR1 is SGHNT and CDR2 YYREEE (reference sequence). CDR3 size: 16 residues. V lost 3 bases, J lost 6 bases, and 22 bases lay in between. The CDR3 region is CASSSRGQALPGEQYF. The CDR3 bases are TGTGCCAGCAGCTCTAGGGGCCAGGCCCTGCCGGGCGAGCAGTACTTC.

V usage is TRBV7-3 and J usage is TRBJ2-5; 9 positions match TRBD2. The V segment lost 4 bases and the J segment 7 bases; nucleotides outside the gene matches: 10. Germline-derived CDR1 and CDR2 are SGHTA and FQGTGA. The CDR3 has 15 residues. CDR3 loop: CASSSRGGPGGTQYF. CDR3 DNA: TGTGCCAGCAGCTCGCGGGGGGGCCCCGGCGGGACCCAGTACTTC. The complete variable domain, with remaining parts taken from reference TRBV7-3 and TRBJ2-5, reads GAGVSQTPSNKVTEKGKYVELRCDPISGHTALYWYRQSLGQGPEFLIYFQGTGAADDSGLPNDRFFAVRPEGSVSTLKIQRTERGDSAVYLCASSSRGGPGGTQYFGPGTRLLVL.

The chain employs TRBV6-6 and TRBJ1-2; TRBD1 aligns across 7 bases. The CDR3 has 15 residues. The trim removed 2 bases at V and 4 bases at J, leaving 7 bases unmatched. CDR1 is MNHNY and CDR2 is SVGAGI in the germline V gene (reference sequence). CDR3 loop: CASSYEDRLGYGYTF. In DNA, the CDR3 is TGTGCCAGCAGTTACGAGGACAGGCTCGGCTATGGCTACACCTTC.

The chain carries TRBV7-6 and TRBJ2-1, with D perhaps TRBD1 (6 bases). The CDR3 loop spans 15 amino acids. Germline CDR1 SGHVS, CDR2 FNYEAQ. V was shortened by 2 bases and J by 4 bases, with 12 bases between the two germline ends. The CDR3 loop reads CASSLPRGRYNEQFF. The CDR3 DNA reads TGTGCCAGCAGCTTACCCAGGGGAAGATACAATGAGCAGTTCTTC.

The CDR3 here is CASSRTSGGAPYNEQFF. The CDR3 nucleotides are TGTGCCAGCAGCAGGACTAGCGGGGGGGCCCCCTACAATGAGCAGTTCTTC. The V call is TRBV5-4, the J call TRBJ2-1, with 15 bases aligning to TRBD2. The V and J ends lost 4 bases and 2 bases, in that order; junction bases with no gene match: 4. Looked up from germline, CDR1 is SGHNT and CDR2 is YYREEE (reference sequence). The CDR3 consists of 17 residues.

The chain links TRBV7-6 to TRBJ2-2, with 9 bases that match TRBD2. Germline loops: CDR1 SGHVS, CDR2 FNYEAQ. V gave up 5 bases and J gave up 1 base; unmatched junction bases: 2. CDR3 length: 15 residues. The chain's CDR3 is CASSHSGGNTGELFF. The CDR3 nucleotides are TGTGCCAGCAGCCATAGCGGGGGGAACACCGGGGAGCTGTTTTTT.

V usage is TRBV2 and J usage is TRBJ2-5, with 8 positions matching TRBD2. J was trimmed by 4 bases and V by 2 bases; bases with no gene match: 9. Looked up from germline, CDR1 is SNHLY and CDR2 is FYNNEI. The CDR3 has 16 residues. The CDR3 bases are TGTGCCAGCAGTGAATTAGGAGCGGGGGTGGGAGAGACCCAGTACTTC. Amino acids: CASSELGAGVGETQYF.

This sequence joins TRBV19 and TRBJ1-2; D not resolved. Germline V CDR1 and CDR2: LNHDA, SQIVND (reference sequence). CDR3 length: 15 residues. The V end was cut by 3 bases, the J end by 0 bases, with 11 bases between. CDR3 DNA: TGTGCCAGTAGTATCACCGGACTAGCTAACTATGGCTACACCTTC. Amino acid sequence: CASSITGLANYGYTF. Complete variable domain (other parts from reference TRBV19 and TRBJ1-2): DGGITQSPKYLFRKEGQNVTLSCEQNLNHDAMYWYRQDPGQGLRLIYYSQIVNDFQKGDIAEGYSVSREKKESFPLTVTSAQKNPTAFYLCASSITGLANYGYTFGSGTRLTVV.

Here the CDR3 reads CASSSAGIDNSPLHF. CDR3 in DNA: TGTGCCAGCAGTTCCGCGGGAATTGATAATTCACCCCTCCACTTT. V is TRBV6-6 and J is TRBJ1-6; D uncertain. CDR1 is MNHNY, CDR2 SVGAGI, per germline (reference sequence). CDR3 size: 15 residues. The V end was cut by 4 bases, the J end by 5 bases, with 12 bases between.

This chain uses TRBV28 with TRBJ1-2; 8 bases align to TRBD1. V dropped 5 bases and J dropped 4; count of bases not matched to a gene: 9. The CDR3 spans 15 residues. The germline V gene has CDR1 MDHEN and CDR2 SYDVKM. In DNA form, the CDR3 reads TGTGCCAGCAGTCCAGGGGGACAGGACACCTATGGCTACACCTTC. Protein product: CASSPGGQDTYGYTF.

The chain couples TRBV7-2 to TRBJ1-5; 10 nucleotides align to TRBD1. The CDR3 extends over 15 amino acids. CDR1 and CDR2 (germline): SGHTA, FQGNSA. The V and J ends lost 5 bases and 16 bases, in that order; junction bases with no gene match: 17. DNA for the CDR3: TGTGCCAGCAGCCAGGAGGGGGGACAGGGGCTCGCTAGACATTTT. The encoded protein is CASSQEGGQGLARHF.

The J gene is TRBJ2-2, the V gene TRBV24-1; D may be TRBD1 (6 bases). V lost 9 bases, J lost 5 bases, and 15 bases lay in between. From germline, CDR1 is KGHDR and CDR2 SFDVKD. The CDR3 is 14 amino acids. CDR3: CATHGGDETGELFF. CDR3 DNA: TGTGCCACCCATGGGGGCGACGAGACCGGGGAGCTGTTTTTT.

The gene calls are TRBV7-9 and TRBJ2-5; tentatively, D is TRBD1 (6 bases). The CDR3 has 17 residues. The V end was cut by 5 bases, the J end by 3 bases, with 22 bases between. From germline, CDR1 is SEHNR and CDR2 FQNEAQ (reference sequence). CDR3 sequence reads: CASSRRQANTAKETQYF. CDR3 bases: TGTGCCAGCAGCCGCCGACAGGCCAATACAGCGAAAGAGACCCAGTACTTC.

The gene calls are TRBV20-1 and TRBJ1-1; D possibly corresponds to TRBD1 (5 bases). The CDR3 covers 11 residues. Germline loops: CDR1 DFQATT, CDR2 SNEGSKA (reference sequence). Deletions cut 5 bases from V and 5 bases from J, with 9 bases between. This chain's CDR3 is CSALRGTEAFF. CDR3 coding DNA: TGCAGTGCTCTCCGGGGGACTGAAGCTTTCTTT.

V is TRBV6-5 and J is TRBJ1-1, with D perhaps matching TRBD1 (5 bases). Germline V gene data show CDR1 as MNHEY and CDR2 as SVGAGI. The CDR3 is 14 amino acids. With 10 bases removed from V and 1 base from J, the gap between germline ends came to 16 bases. CDR3 bases: TGTGCCACCGTACAGGAGGGTGGGAACACTGAAGCTTTCTTT. Translation gives CATVQEGGNTEAFF.

The V call is TRBV5-8, the J call TRBJ2-5, with 15 positions matching TRBD2. The V gene's germline CDR1 is SGHTS and CDR2 YDEGEE. This CDR3 spans 18 amino acids. The V gene end was trimmed by 4 bases and the J gene end by 5 bases; junction bases not matched to a gene: 12. The CDR3 is CASSPGLAGGPFRETQYF. DNA for the CDR3: TGTGCCAGCAGCCCCGGACTAGCGGGGGGGCCTTTCAGGGAGACCCAGTACTTC.

This rearrangement joins TRBV21-1 to TRBJ2-4; the table names TRBD2, a call not compared with the DNA. TRBV21-1 is tagged as a pseudogene. This CDR3 comprises 14 residues. The CDR3 loop reads CASSKGFECPRVYF. CDR3 DNA: TGTGCCAGCAGCAAAGGTTTTGAGTGCCCGCGGGTGTACTTC.

As concerns this clone: The sample carries other DNA sequences with the same CDR3. J is TRBJ1-1 and V is TRBV18; the D gene is possibly TRBD1 (6 bases). The V gene lost 3 bases and the J gene lost 1 base, with 9 bases spanning the gap. Germline CDR1 reads KGHSH; CDR2 reads LQKENI. The CDR3 is 14 residues long. CDR3 nucleotide sequence: TGTGCCAGCTCACCCGGACAGCCGAACACTGAAGCTTTCTTT. Translated: CASSPGQPNTEAFF.

The chain combines TRBV28 with TRBJ1-2, with 8 positions matching TRBD1. V lost 3 bases to trimming and J lost 4 bases; unmatched junction nucleotides: 13. CDR3 length: 17 residues. Germline lookup yields CDR1 MDHEN and CDR2 SYDVKM. For the CDR3, the DNA is TGTGCCAGCAGTTTCTTAGCCCAGGGGGCGCGTGGCTATGGCTACACCTTC. Translated, it gives CASSFLAQGARGYGYTF.

The chain has TRBV7-9 and TRBJ2-5; no clear D. The germline V and J ends were trimmed by 6 bases and 5 bases, with 16 bases remaining between them. CDR1 and CDR2 (germline): SEHNR, FQNEAQ (reference sequence). The CDR3 is made up of 14 amino acids. Here the CDR3 DNA reads TGTGCCAGCAGTCGGTTGGATTTCGGGGAGACCCAGTACTTC. As protein: CASSRLDFGETQYF.

The rearrangement links TRBV19 to TRBJ2-1; 9 nucleotides align to TRBD2. Germline V lookup: CDR1 LNHDA, CDR2 SQIVND (reference sequence). The CDR3 is made up of 17 amino acids. The junction had 14 bases not matched to a gene; V was cut back by 6 bases and J by 5 bases. The CDR3 DNA reads as TGTGCCAGTAGCCCACACCCTGCAGCGGGGGGTAACAATGAGCAGTTCTTC. This codes for CASSPHPAAGGNNEQFF.

V gene TRBV6-6 combines with J gene TRBJ2-3; TRBD2 matches at 8 bases. The V segment lost 0 bases and the J segment 1 base; nucleotides outside the gene matches: 3. The CDR3 runs to 16 residues. Germline V gene data show CDR1 as MNHNY and CDR2 as SVGAGI (reference sequence). CDR3 region: CASSYSGGGRTDTQYF. CDR3 nucleotide sequence: TGTGCCAGCAGTTACTCTGGCGGGGGGCGCACAGATACGCAGTATTTT.

This clone appeared once. The chain carries TRBV30 and TRBJ1-3; D is undetermined. CDR1 and CDR2 (germline): GTSNPN, SVGIG (reference sequence). V was trimmed by 8 bases and J by 0 bases, leaving 11 bases between them. The CDR3 is made up of 13 amino acids. CDR3 in amino acids: CARNSNSGNTIYF. Written as DNA, the CDR3 is TGTGCCCGGAACAGTAACTCTGGAAACACCATATATTTT. Based on the CDR3 plus reference TRBV30 and TRBJ1-3, the full variable domain is SQTIHQWPATLVQPVGSPLSLECTVEGTSNPNLYWYRQAAGRGLQLLFYSVGIGQISSEVPQNLSASRPQDRQFILSSKKLLLSDSGFYLCARNSNSGNTIYFGEGSWLTVV.